This TCR beta chain was captured in a study of blood T cell repertoires in COVID-19 (TCRdb year 2020). In terms of the full investigation: Samples covering the acute and convalescent phases of COVID-19 were provided by collaborators in the United States, Italy and Spain. The material from the prospective study consisted of cDNA or gDNA derived from T cells, B-cell-depleted T cells, or PBMCs. Subjects who had been exposed to COVID-19, were actively infected with it, or had recovered from it provided the deeply sampled blood TCRbeta repertoires that made up the dataset. Where available, HLA class I and class II types were taken from metadata supplied by the sample provider and were not determined by assay-based typing. A freely available public database, intended as a resource for researchers studying the immune response to SARS-CoV-2, is where the repertoires were released. A de-identified subject ID, COVID-19 status, age in years and sex were almost always included in the sample metadata. The samples were drawn from two sources: the first 160 participants of the ongoing ImmuneRACE study, and 950 to 1,500 subjects contributed by 6 global collaborators. Summary of the overall study and its limitations: The amount of clinical and demographic metadata varied by source and participant and was provided uncurated.

Regarding this clone: Its antigen is unknown. Base qualities were left out, and no much larger clone turns up one base away.

The immunoSEQ Assay, a bias-controlled multiplex PCR, was used to amplify TCRbeta CDR3 regions from genomic DNA. The study's processing was this. The number of nucleated cells in each sample was estimated by amplification of reference gene primers within the assay. To quantify the absolute abundance of each unique TCRbeta CDR3 rearrangement, sequence reads were collapsed and filtered. For each sample, productive Simpson clonality was calculated as the square root of Simpson's diversity index across productive rearrangements. TCRdb took this table from immuneACCESS and kept in-frame rearrangements with V and J called. Such tables lack part of the clones; where checked against another copy, unresolved V genes explain under half of the gap, and the rest is unexplained. The V and J calls and clone size are taken from that table; D and trimming were inferred from the DNA. The sample includes 200,000 to 300,000 clones, with about nine tenths observed a single time. The ten largest clones take up approximately 6.2% of the sample.

Collaborating institutions collected whole blood in K2EDTA tubes following their own protocols. For TCRbeta analysis, collaborators shipped samples as frozen whole blood, isolated PBMCs, or DNA extracted from either of those sample types. Reading from cysteine to phenylalanine, the CDR3 counts 15 amino acids. Kept here is only the CDR3 DNA, which spans 45 bases and is read in frame from base 1. The germline V gene encodes CDR1 SGHNT and CDR2 YENEEA. V loses 0 bases of germline sequence and J loses 2 bases, and the interval between the two ends is 8 bases. Input material: peripheral blood. The V gene is TRBV11-3 and the J gene is TRBJ1-3, with the D gene call left open. This TCR came from a man aged 60 to 75 with acute or convalescent COVID-19. CDR3 region: CASSLDPGAGNTIYF. The DNA is TGTGCCAGCAGCTTAGATCCCGGGGCTGGAAACACCATATATTTT.